The TCR beta chain described here comes from a study of shared clonotypes between healthy human individuals. Overall study: Ranging from 18 to 49 in age, donors were two women and a few men.

As handled by the study authors: Junction-only sequences without quality scores were provided by ImmunoSEQ, so filtering was different. Libraries were prepared by immunoSEQ multiplex PCR; TCRdb keeps only in-frame clonotypes and omits some of them. V and J calls and clone size come straight from that table; D and trimming were deduced from the DNA. The table has millions of clones, roughly 94% seen once. On this clone itself: Its antigen is not known.

The CDR3 runs 15 residues. The V gene lost 4 bases and the J gene lost 0 bases, with 8 bases spanning the gap. Germline V gives CDR1 SGDLS, CDR2 YYNGEE. Findings of the study overall: Generation of non-shared clonotypes was less probable than generation of clonotypes shared by all four donors.

What was sequenced was naive CD4+ T cells sorted from blood. Subset indicated: CD45RA+ positively selected. The gene calls are TRBV9 and TRBJ2-6, with D possibly matching TRBD1 (5 bases). The sequence derives from a man between 18 and 29 years old in good health. In DNA form, the CDR3 reads TGTGCCAGCAGCCCGACAGTCTCTGGGGCCAACGTCCTGACTTTC. Its translation: CASSPTVSGANVLTF.